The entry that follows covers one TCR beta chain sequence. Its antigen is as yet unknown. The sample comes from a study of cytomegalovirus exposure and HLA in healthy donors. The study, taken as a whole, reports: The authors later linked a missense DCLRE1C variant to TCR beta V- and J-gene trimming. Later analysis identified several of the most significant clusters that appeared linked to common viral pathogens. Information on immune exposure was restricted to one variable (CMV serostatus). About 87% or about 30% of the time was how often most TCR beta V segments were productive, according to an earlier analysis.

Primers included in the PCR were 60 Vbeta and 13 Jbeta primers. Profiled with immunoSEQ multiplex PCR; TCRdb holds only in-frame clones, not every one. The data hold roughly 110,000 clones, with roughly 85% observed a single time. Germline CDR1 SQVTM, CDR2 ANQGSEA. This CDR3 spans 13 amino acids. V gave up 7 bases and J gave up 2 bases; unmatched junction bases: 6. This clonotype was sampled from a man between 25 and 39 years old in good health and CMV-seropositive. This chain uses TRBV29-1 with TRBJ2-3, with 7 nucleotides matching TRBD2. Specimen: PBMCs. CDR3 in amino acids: CSGGGEFTDTQYF. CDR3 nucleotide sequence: TGCAGCGGCGGGGGAGAGTTCACAGATACGCAGTATTTT.